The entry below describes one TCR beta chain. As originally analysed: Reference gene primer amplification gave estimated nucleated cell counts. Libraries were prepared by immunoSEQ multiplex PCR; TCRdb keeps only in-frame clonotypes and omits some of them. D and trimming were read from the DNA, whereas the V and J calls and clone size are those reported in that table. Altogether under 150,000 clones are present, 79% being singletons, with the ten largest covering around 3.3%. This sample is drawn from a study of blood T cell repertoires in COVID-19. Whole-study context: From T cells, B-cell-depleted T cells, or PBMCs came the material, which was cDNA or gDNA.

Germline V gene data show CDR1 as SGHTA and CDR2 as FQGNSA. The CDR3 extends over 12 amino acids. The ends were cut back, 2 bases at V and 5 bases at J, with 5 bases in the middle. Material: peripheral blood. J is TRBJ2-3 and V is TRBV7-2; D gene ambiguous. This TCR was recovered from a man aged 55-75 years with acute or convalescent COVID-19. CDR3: CASSLQLDTQYF. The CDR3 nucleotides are TGTGCCAGCAGCTTACAATTAGATACGCAGTATTTT.